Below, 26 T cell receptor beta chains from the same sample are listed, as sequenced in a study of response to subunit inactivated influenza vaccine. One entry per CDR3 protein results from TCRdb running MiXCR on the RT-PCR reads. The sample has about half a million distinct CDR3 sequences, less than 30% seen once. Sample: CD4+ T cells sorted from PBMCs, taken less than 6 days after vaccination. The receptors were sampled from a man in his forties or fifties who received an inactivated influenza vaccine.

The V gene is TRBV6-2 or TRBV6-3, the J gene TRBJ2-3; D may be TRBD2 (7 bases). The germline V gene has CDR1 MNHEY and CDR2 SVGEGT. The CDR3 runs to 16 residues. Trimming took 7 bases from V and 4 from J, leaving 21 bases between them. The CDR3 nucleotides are TGTGCCAGCATACCCCGCGAGGGGAGGGGGGCAGATACGCAGTATTTT. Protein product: CASIPREGRGADTQYF.

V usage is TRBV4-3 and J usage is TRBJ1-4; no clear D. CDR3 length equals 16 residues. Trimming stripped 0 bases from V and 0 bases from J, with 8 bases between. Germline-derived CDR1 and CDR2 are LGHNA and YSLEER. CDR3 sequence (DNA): TGCGCCAGCAGCCAAGATTTGCAGGCAACTAATGAAAAACTGTTTTTT. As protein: CASSQDLQATNEKLFF.

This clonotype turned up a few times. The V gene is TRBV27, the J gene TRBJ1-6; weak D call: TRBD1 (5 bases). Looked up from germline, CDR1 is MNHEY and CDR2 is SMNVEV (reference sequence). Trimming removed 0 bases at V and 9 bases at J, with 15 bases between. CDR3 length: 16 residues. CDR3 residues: CASSLSSRANLSPLHF. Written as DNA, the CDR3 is TGTGCCAGCAGTTTATCGAGCAGGGCTAACCTTTCACCCCTCCACTTT.

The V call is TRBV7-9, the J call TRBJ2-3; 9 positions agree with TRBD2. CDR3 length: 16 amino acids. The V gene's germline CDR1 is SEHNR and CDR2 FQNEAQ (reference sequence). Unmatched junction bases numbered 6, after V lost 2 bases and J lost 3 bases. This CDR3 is CASSLRSSGMTDTQYF. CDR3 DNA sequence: TGTGCCAGCAGCTTACGTTCTAGCGGGATGACAGATACGCAGTATTTT. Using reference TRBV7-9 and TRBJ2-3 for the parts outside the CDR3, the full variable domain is DTGVSQNPRHKITKRGQNVTFRCDPISEHNRLYWYRQTLGQGPEFLTYFQNEAQLEKSRLLSDRFSAERPKGSFSTLEIQRTEQGDSAMYLCASSLRSSGMTDTQYFGPGTRLTVL.

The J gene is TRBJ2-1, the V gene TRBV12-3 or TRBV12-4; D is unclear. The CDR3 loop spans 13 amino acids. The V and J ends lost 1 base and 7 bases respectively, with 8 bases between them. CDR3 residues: CASSLVLANEQFF. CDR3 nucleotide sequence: TGTGCCAGCAGTTTAGTTCTTGCGAATGAGCAGTTCTTC.

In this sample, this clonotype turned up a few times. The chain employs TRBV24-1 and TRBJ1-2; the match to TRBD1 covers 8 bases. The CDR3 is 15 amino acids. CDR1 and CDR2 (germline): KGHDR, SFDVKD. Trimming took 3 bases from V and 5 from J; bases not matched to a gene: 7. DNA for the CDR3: TGTGCCACCAGTGATCCCTCGACAGGGGATTATGGCTACACCTTC. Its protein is CATSDPSTGDYGYTF.

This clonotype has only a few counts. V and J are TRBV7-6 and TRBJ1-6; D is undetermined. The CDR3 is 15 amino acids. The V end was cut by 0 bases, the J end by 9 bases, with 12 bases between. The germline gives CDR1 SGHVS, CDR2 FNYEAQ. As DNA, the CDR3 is TGTGCCAGCAGCTTAGCCGGGCATATAACTTCACCCCTCCACTTT. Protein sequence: CASSLAGHITSPLHF.

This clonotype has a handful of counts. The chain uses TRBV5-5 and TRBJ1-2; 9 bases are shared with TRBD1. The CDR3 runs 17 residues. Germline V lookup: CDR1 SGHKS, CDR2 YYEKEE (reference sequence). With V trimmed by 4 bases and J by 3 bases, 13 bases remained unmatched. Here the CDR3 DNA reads TGTGCCAGCAGCGTGAACCCTACAGGGGGCGGTTACTATGGCTACACCTTC. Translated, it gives CASSVNPTGGGYYGYTF. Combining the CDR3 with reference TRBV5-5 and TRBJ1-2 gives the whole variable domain DAGVTQSPTHLIKTRGQQVTLRCSPISGHKSVSWYQQVLGQGPQFIFQYYEKEERGRGNFPDRFSARQFPNYSSELNVNALLLGDSALYLCASSVNPTGGGYYGYTFGSGTRLTVV.

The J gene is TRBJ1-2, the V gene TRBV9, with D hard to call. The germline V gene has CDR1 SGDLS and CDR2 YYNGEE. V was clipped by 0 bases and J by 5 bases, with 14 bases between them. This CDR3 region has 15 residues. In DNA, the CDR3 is TGTGCCAGCAGCGTAGGCGCCGGTAGGGCTTATGGCTACACCTTC. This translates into CASSVGAGRAYGYTF. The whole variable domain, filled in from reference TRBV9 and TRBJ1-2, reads DSGVTQTPKHLITATGQRVTLRCSPRSGDLSVYWYQQSLDQGLQFLIQYYNGEERAKGNILERFSAQQFPDLHSELNLSSLELGDSALYFCASSVGAGRAYGYTFGSGTRLTVV.

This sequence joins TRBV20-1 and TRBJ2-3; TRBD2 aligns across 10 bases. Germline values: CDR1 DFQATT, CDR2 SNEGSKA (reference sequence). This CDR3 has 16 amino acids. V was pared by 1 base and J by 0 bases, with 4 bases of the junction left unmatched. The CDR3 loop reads CSARGASGGSTDTQYF. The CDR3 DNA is TGCAGTGCTAGAGGGGCTAGCGGGGGAAGCACAGATACGCAGTATTTT.

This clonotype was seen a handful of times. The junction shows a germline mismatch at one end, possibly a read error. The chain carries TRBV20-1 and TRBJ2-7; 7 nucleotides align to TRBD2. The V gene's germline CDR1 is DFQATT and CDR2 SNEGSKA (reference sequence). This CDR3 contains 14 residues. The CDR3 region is CSARVPGGSFEQYF. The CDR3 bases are TGCAGTGCTAGAGTCCCCGGGGGGTCCTTCGAGCAGTACTTC.

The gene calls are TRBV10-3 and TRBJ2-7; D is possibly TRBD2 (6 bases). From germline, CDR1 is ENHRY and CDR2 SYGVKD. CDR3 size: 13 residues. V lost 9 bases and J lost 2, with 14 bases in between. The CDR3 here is CAIGTAATYEQYF. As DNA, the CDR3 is TGTGCCATTGGGACTGCGGCTACCTACGAGCAGTACTTC.

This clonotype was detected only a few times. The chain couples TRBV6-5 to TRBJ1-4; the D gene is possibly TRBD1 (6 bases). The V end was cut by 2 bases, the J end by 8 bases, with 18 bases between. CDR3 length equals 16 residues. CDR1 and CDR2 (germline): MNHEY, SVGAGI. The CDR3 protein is CASSYLRGGGGEKLFF. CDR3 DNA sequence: TGTGCCAGCAGTTACCTGCGAGGGGGGGGCGGAGAAAAACTGTTTTTT.

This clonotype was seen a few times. As DNA, the CDR3 is TGCGCCAGCAGCCAAGATGAAGGAAATGGCTACACCTTC. This encodes CASSQDEGNGYTF. The V call is TRBV4-3, the J call TRBJ1-2; D not certain. Germline loops: CDR1 LGHNA, CDR2 YSLEER. The V and J ends lost 0 bases and 6 bases respectively, with 8 bases between them. The CDR3 has 13 amino acids.

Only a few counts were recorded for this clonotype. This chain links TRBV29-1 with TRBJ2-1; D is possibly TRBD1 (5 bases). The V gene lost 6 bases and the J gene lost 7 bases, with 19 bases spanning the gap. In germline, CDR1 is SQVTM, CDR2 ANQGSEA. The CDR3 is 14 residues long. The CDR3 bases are TGCAGCGTCCGGAACAGGCCCTCGAGGAATGAGCAGTTCTTC. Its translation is CSVRNRPSRNEQFF.

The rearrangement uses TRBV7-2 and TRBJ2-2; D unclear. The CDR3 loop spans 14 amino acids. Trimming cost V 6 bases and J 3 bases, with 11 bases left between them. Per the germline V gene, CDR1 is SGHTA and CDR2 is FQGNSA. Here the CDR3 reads CASSLYVDTGELFF. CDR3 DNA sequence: TGTGCCAGCAGTCTATACGTAGACACCGGGGAGCTGTTTTTT. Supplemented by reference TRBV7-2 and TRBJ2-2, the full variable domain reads GAGVSQSPSNKVTEKGKDVELRCDPISGHTALYWYRQSLGQGLEFLIYFQGNSAPDKSGLPSDRFSAERTGGSVSTLTIQRTQQEDSAVYLCASSLYVDTGELFFGEGSRLTVL.

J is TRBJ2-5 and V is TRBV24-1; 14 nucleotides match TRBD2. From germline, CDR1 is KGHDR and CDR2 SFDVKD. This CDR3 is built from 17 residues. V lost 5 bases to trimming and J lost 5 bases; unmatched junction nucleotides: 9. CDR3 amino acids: CATSGPGTSGSRETQYF. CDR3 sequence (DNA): TGTGCCACCAGTGGGCCCGGGACTAGCGGGAGTAGGGAGACCCAGTACTTC.

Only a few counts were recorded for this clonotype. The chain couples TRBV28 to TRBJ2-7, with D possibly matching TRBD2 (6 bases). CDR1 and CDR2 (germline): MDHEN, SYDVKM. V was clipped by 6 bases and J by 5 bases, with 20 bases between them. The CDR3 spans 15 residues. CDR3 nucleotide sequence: TGTGCCAGCAGCCTAGTCTCCGGGAGTGGCAACGAGCAGTACTTC. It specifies CASSLVSGSGNEQYF.

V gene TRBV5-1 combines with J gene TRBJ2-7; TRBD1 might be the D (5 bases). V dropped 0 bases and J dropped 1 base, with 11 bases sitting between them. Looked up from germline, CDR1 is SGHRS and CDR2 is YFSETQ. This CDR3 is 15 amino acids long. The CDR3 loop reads CASSLGMTESYEQYF. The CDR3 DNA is TGCGCCAGCAGCTTGGGGATGACAGAGTCCTACGAGCAGTACTTC.

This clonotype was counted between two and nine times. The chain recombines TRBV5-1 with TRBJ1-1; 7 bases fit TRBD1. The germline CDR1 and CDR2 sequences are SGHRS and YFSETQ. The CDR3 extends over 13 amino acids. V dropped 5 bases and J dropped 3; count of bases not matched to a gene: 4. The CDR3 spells CASRLTGDTEAFF. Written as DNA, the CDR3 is TGCGCCAGCAGACTTACAGGGGACACTGAAGCTTTCTTT.

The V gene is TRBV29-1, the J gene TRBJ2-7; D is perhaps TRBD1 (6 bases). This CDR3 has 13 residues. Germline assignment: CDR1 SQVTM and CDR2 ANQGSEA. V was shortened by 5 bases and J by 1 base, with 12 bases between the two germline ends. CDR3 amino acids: CSVRDTSSYEQYF. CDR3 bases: TGCAGCGTTAGGGACACTTCGTCCTACGAGCAGTACTTC.

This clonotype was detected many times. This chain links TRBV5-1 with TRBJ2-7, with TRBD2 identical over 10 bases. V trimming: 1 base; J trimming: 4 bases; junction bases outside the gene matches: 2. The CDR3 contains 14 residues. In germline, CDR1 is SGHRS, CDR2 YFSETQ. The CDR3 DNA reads TGCGCCAGCAGCTTGACTAGCGGGGCATACGAGCAGTACTTC. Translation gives CASSLTSGAYEQYF.

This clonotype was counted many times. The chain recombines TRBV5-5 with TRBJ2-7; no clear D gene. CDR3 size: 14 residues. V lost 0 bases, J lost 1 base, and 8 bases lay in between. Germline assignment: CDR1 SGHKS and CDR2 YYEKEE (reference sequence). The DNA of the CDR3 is TGTGCCAGCAGCTTGGTTTCTTCGTCCTACGAGCAGTACTTC. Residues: CASSLVSSSYEQYF.

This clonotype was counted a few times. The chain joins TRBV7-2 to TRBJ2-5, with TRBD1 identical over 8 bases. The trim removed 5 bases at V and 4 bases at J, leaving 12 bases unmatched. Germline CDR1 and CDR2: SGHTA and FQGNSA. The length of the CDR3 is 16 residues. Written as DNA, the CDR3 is TGTGCCAGCAGCCTCTACCCCGCAGGGGGCACAGAGACCCAGTACTTC. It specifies CASSLYPAGGTETQYF. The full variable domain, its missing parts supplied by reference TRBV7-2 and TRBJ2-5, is GAGVSQSPSNKVTEKGKDVELRCDPISGHTALYWYRQSLGQGLEFLIYFQGNSAPDKSGLPSDRFSAERTGGSVSTLTIQRTQQEDSAVYLCASSLYPAGGTETQYFGPGTRLLVL.

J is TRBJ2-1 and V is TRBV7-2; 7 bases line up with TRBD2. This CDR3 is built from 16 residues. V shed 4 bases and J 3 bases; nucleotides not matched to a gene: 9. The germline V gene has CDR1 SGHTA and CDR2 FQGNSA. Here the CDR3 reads CASSSLAGTSYNEQFF. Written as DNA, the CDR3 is TGTGCCAGCAGCTCCTTAGCGGGTACGAGCTACAATGAGCAGTTCTTC. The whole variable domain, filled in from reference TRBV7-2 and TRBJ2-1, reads GAGVSQSPSNKVTEKGKDVELRCDPISGHTALYWYRQSLGQGLEFLIYFQGNSAPDKSGLPSDRFSAERTGGSVSTLTIQRTQQEDSAVYLCASSSLAGTSYNEQFFGPGTRLTVL.

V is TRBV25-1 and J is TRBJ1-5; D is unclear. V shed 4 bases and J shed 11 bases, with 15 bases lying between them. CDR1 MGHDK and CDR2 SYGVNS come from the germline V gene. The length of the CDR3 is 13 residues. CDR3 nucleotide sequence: TGTGCCAGCAGTGCTACCGGGCATACGGCCCAGCATTTT. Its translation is CASSATGHTAQHF.